The 7 T cell receptor beta chains in this list originate from one sample, sequenced in a study of beta chain features in type 1 diabetes. General study results and limits: Shorter TCRB CDR3s, moderately but significantly so, marked every one of the four CD4+ subsets in Type 1 diabetes patients.

The entirety of the isolated RNA underwent reverse transcription, so expressed TCRB transcripts were sequenced. Sequencing was performed with immunoSEQ multiplex PCR; in TCRdb, only in-frame clones are kept and a portion is missing. The sample gives hundreds of thousands of clones, around 15% of which show up once; around 0.04% is in the top ten. The antigens these receptors bind are not known. The material sequenced was naive CD4+ T cells from blood. The receptors come from a man younger than 30 with type 1 diabetes.

This clone has a handful of counts. In DNA, the CDR3 is TGTGCCATCAACCCTGGACAGGGAGACTATGGCTACACCTTC. It is translated as CAINPGQGDYGYTF. V usage is TRBV10-3 and J usage is TRBJ1-2; 8 bases fit TRBD1. Germline values: CDR1 ENHRY, CDR2 SYGVKD. The CDR3 spans 14 residues. The V gene end was trimmed by 7 bases and the J gene end by 3 bases; junction bases not matched to a gene: 7.

There are a few counts of this clone. The gene calls are TRBV10-3 and TRBJ2-3; TRBD2 is a possible D gene (5 bases). The CDR3 consists of 15 residues. Trimming took off 4 bases at V and 3 bases at J, with 14 bases between the two ends. Germline V gene data show CDR1 as ENHRY and CDR2 as SYGVKD. The CDR3 is CAISGASSLTDTQYF. DNA for the CDR3: TGTGCCATCAGTGGGGCTAGCAGTCTGACAGATACGCAGTATTTT.

This clone turned up a few times. The CDR3 here is CAWSVEGSNEKLFF. In DNA, the CDR3 is TGTGCCTGGAGTGTAGAGGGATCTAATGAAAAACTGTTTTTT. V is TRBV30 and J is TRBJ1-4; D gene unclear. This CDR3 has 14 amino acids. Germline-derived CDR1 and CDR2 are GTSNPN and SVGIG (reference sequence). Trimming shortened V by 0 bases and J by 3 bases, and 8 bases separated the two germline ends.

This chain links TRBV2 with TRBJ2-7; D remains ambiguous. CDR3 length equals 14 residues. Trimming left V 4 bases short and J 0 bases short, with 10 bases between. The germline V gene has CDR1 SNHLY and CDR2 FYNNEI. The CDR3 bases are TGTGCCAGCAGTGCCGGGCCCAGCTCCTACGAGCAGTACTTC. This sequence encodes CASSAGPSSYEQYF.

The V call is TRBV10-3, the J call TRBJ2-6; D remains ambiguous. V lost 8 bases and J 1 base, leaving 9 bases between the germline ends. Germline values: CDR1 ENHRY, CDR2 SYGVKD. The CDR3 is 14 amino acids. The CDR3 loop is CAILTVSGANVLTF. Written as DNA, the CDR3 is TGTGCCATCTTAACAGTATCTGGGGCCAACGTCCTGACTTTC.

This clone was picked up a small number of times. The CDR3 DNA reads as TGTGCCAGCAGTTTCCCCGGTCCCACAGATACGCAGTATTTT. Protein: CASSFPGPTDTQYF. This chain links TRBV27 with TRBJ2-3; D gene ambiguous. Trimming cost V 3 bases and J 2 bases, with 9 bases left between them. Germline V gives CDR1 MNHEY, CDR2 SMNVEV (reference sequence). There are 14 residues in the CDR3.

There are a few counts of this clone. The chain has TRBV5-1 and TRBJ2-7, with 14 bases lining up with TRBD2. Per the germline V gene, CDR1 is SGHRS and CDR2 is YFSETQ. V shed 4 bases, J shed 2 bases, and the junction held 5 bases outside the gene matches. This CDR3 has 16 amino acids. In DNA, the CDR3 is TGCGCCAGCAGCACACTGACTAGCGGGAGGGCCTACGAGCAGTACTTC. The encoded protein is CASSTLTSGRAYEQYF.